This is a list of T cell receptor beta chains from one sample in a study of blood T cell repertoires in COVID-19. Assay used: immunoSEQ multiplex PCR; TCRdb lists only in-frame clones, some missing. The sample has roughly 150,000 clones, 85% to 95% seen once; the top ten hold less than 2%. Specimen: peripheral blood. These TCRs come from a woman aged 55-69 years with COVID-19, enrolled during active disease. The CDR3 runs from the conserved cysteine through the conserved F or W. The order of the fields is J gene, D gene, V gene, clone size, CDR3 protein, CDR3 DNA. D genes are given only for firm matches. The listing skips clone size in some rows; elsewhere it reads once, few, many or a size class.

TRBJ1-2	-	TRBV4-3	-	CASSQRTGTLGYTF	TGCGCCAGCAGCCAGCGAACCGGGACACTTGGCTACACCTTC
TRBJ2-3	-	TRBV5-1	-	CASSLAGRTTDTQYF	TGCGCCAGCAGCTTGGCAGGGAGGACCACAGATACGCAGTATTTT
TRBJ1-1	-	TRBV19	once	CASDQRRLNTEAFF	TGTGCCTCCGATCAGCGACGACTGAACACTGAAGCTTTCTTT
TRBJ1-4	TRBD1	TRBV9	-	CASSVGGTGGDEKLFF	TGTGCCAGCAGCGTAGGAGGGACAGGGGGGGATGAAAAACTGTTTTTT
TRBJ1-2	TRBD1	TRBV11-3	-	CASSTGGDSQIGYTF	TGTGCCAGCAGCACGGGAGGGGACAGTCAAATCGGCTACACCTTC
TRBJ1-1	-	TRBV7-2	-	CASSLVVRGTEAFF	TGTGCCAGCAGCTTAGTTGTAAGGGGCACTGAAGCTTTCTTT
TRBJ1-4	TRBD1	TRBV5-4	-	CASSLADDRGGEKLFF	TGTGCCAGCAGCTTGGCCGATGACAGGGGAGGTGAAAAACTGTTTTTT
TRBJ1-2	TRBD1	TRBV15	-	CATTWQGEDYGYTF	TGTGCCACCACCTGGCAGGGGGAGGACTATGGCTACACCTTC
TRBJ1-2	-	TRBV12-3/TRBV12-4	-	CASSLGRASGYTF	TGTGCCAGCAGTTTAGGTCGAGCGAGTGGCTACACCTTC
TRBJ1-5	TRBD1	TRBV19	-	CASSRGPTGNQPQHF	TGTGCCAGTAGTAGGGGGCCGACAGGGAATCAGCCCCAGCATTTT
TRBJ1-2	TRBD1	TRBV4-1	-	CASSQVRDRGYGYTF	TGCGCCAGCAGCCAAGTTAGGGACAGGGGCTATGGCTACACCTTC
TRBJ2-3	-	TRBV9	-	CASSVGGRTDTQYF	TGTGCCAGCAGCGTGGGGGGGCGCACAGATACGCAGTATTTT
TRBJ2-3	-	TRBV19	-	CASSISVRGTDTQYF	TGTGCCAGTAGTATCTCGGTCCGGGGCACAGATACGCAGTATTTT
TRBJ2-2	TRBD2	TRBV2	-	CASRSRLAGNTGELFF	TGTGCCAGCAGGTCCCGACTAGCGGGGAACACCGGGGAGCTGTTTTTT
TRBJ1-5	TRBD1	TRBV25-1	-	CASSQTGQGISEPQHF	TGTGCCAGCAGTCAGACTGGACAGGGAATCTCTGAGCCCCAGCATTTT
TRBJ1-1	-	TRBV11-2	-	CASSSRTVLMEAFF	TGTGCCAGCAGCTCCAGGACAGTACTAATGGAAGCTTTCTTT
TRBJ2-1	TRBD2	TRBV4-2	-	CASSQGTSGGSMTEFF	TGTGCCAGCAGCCAAGGGACTAGCGGGGGGTCAATGACGGAGTTCTTC
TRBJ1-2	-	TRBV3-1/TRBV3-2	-	CASSQGVQGLGGYTF	TGTGCCAGCAGCCAAGGCGTCCAGGGGTTAGGTGGCTACACCTTC
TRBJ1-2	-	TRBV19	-	CASSPGRGALYGYTF	TGTGCCAGTAGCCCGGGTCGCGGGGCTCTATATGGCTACACCTTC
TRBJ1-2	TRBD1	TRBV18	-	CASSPGTGSQYGYTF	TGTGCCAGCTCACCCGGGACAGGTTCCCAATATGGCTACACCTTC
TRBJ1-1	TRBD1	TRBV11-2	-	CASTLGQGTVTEAFF	TGTGCCAGCACCCTAGGACAGGGGACGGTCACTGAAGCTTTCTTT
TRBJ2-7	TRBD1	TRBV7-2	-	CASSPLLGTGHEQYF	TGTGCCAGCAGCCCCCTATTAGGGACAGGGCACGAGCAGTACTTC
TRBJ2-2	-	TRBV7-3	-	CASSSLTATNTGELFF	TGTGCCAGCAGCTCGCTAACAGCTACGAACACCGGGGAGCTGTTTTTT
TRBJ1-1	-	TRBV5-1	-	CASSLAGQGTEAFF	TGCGCCAGCAGCTTGGCCGGTCAGGGCACTGAAGCTTTCTTT
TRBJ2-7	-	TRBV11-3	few	CASSFQGMSEQYF	TGTGCCAGCAGCTTCCAGGGTATGAGTGAGCAGTACTTC
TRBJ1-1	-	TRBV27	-	CASSLAERIGAAFF	TGTGCCAGCAGTTTGGCGGAGAGGATTGGGGCAGCTTTCTTT
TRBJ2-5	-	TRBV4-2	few	CASSPARGGQETQYF	TGTGCCAGCAGCCCAGCTAGGGGGGGGCAAGAGACCCAGTACTTC
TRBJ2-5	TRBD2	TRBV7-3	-	CASSLNSPGGRETQYF	TGTGCCAGCAGCTTAAATTCTCCGGGGGGGAGAGAGACCCAGTACTTC
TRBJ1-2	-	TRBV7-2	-	CASSFQSLGYGYTF	TGTGCCAGCAGCTTCCAGTCTCTAGGCTATGGCTACACCTTC
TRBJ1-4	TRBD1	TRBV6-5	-	CAGSRDRANEKLFF	TGTGCCGGATCCCGGGACAGGGCTAATGAAAAACTGTTTTTT
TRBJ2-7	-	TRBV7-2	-	CASSLGGTGEVEQYF	TGTGCCAGCAGCTTAGGAGGAACAGGGGAGGTCGAGCAGTACTTC
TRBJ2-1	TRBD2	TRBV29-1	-	CSVVAGGREQFF	TGCAGCGTTGTCGCGGGGGGGCGTGAGCAGTTCTTC
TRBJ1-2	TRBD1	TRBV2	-	CASSGTGNTNYGYTF	TGTGCCAGCAGTGGGACAGGGAATACCAACTATGGCTACACCTTC
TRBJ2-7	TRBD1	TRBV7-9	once	CASSLQQGNPYEQYF	TGTGCCAGCAGCCTACAACAGGGGAATCCCTACGAGCAGTACTTC
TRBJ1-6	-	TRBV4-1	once	CASSQVGTPLSPLHF	TGCGCCAGCAGCCAAGTGGGGACACCACTTTCACCCCTCCACTTT
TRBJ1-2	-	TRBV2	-	CASSETRRNSYGYTF	TGTGCCAGCAGTGAAACTCGAAGGAACAGCTATGGCTACACCTTC
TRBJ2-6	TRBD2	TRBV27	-	CASCRGDSSGANVLTF	TGTGCCAGCTGCCGGGGGGATAGCTCTGGGGCCAACGTCCTGACTTTC
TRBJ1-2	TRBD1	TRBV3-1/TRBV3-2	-	CASSQDLGQGGSNYGYTF	TGTGCCAGCAGCCAAGATCTGGGACAGGGAGGGAGTAACTATGGCTACACCTTC